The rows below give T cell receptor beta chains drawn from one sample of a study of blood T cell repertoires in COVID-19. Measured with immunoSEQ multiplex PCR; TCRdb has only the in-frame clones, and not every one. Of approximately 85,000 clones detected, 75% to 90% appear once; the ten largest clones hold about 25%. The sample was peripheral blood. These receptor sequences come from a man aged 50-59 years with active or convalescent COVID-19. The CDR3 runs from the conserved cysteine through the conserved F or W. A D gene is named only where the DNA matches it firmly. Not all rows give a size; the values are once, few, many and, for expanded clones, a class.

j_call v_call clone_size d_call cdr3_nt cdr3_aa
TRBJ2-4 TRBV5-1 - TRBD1 TGCGCCAGCAGCTTGGAGGACAGGGAGTGGAACATTCAGTACTTC CASSLEDREWNIQYF
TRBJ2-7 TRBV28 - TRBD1 TGTGCCAGCAGGACTACAGGGGAGTCCTACGAGCAGTACTTC CASRTTGESYEQYF
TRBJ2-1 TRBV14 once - TGTGCCAGCAGCCCCGGACTATCAAGGGATGAGCAGTTCTTC CASSPGLSRDEQFF
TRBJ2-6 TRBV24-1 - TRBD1 TGTGCCACCAGTGATGCCAGGGGGACTGGGGCCAACGTCCTGACTTTC CATSDARGTGANVLTF
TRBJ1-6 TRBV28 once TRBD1 TGTGCCAGCAGTCCTCGGACAGGTTTGAGTTCACCCCTCCACTTT CASSPRTGLSSPLHF
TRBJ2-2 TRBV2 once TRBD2 TGTGCCAGCATCGGACTAGCGGGAGGCGGCGGGGAGCTGTTTTTT CASIGLAGGGGELFF
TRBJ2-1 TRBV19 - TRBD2 TGTGCCAGTAGTCCTCGGACTAGCGACGCTAACAATGAGCAGTTCTTC CASSPRTSDANNEQFF
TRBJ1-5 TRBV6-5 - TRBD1 TGTGCCAGCGATTTCTTGGACAGGGGGCATCAGCCCCAGCATTTT CASDFLDRGHQPQHF
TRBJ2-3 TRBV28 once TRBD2 TGTGCCACCTTCGGGACTAGCGGGAGGGATACGCAGTATTTT CATFGTSGRDTQYF
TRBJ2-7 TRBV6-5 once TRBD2 TGTGCCAGCAGTTACTTAGCGGGAGGAGACTACGAGCAGTACTTC CASSYLAGGDYEQYF
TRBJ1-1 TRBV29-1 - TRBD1 TGCAGCGGCATCACAGGGGGCGTGAACACTGAAGCTTTCTTT CSGITGGVNTEAFF
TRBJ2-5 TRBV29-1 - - TGCAGCGTTGCCACTAACCAAGAGACCCAGTACTTC CSVATNQETQYF
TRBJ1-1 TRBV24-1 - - TGTGCCACCTCGGGGGGAGGGGGCACTGAAGCTTTCTTT CATSGGGGTEAFF